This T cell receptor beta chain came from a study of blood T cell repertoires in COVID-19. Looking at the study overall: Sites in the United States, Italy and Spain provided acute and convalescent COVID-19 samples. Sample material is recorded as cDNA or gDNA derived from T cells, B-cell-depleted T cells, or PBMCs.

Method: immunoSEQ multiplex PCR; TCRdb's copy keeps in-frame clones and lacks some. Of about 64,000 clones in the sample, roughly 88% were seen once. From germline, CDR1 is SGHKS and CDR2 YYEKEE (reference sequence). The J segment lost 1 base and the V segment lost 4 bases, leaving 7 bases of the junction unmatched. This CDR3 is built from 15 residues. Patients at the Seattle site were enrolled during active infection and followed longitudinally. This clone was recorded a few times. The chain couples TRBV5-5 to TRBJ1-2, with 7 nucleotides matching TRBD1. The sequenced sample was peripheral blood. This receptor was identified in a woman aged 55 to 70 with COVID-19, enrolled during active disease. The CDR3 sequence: CASSPLTGINYGYTF. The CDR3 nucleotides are TGTGCCAGCAGCCCCCTGACAGGGATTAACTATGGCTACACCTTC.